Listed below are T cell receptor beta chains from one sample, sequenced in a study of blood T cells in healthy people across ages. Using its own MiXCR run on the 5' RACE reads, TCRdb lists one record per CDR3 protein. The top ten hold approximately 15% of the sample, which has over 500,000 distinct CDR3 sequences, 40% to 65% seen once. Specimen: blood. These receptors all come from a woman at least 80 years old in good health. Each CDR3 is given with its conserved first and last residue. The D gene is left open where the match is weak. Clone sizes are given selectively: once, few, many, or a class where the clone is expanded.

clone_size	v_call	j_call	d_call	cdr3_aa	cdr3_nt
-	TRBV6-6	TRBJ2-1	-	CASSYRGSEDNEQFF	TGTGCCAGCAGTTACCGGGGATCAGAGGACAATGAGCAGTTCTTC
many	TRBV6-5	TRBJ2-7	-	CASSYSGLTYEQYF	TGTGCCAGCAGTTACTCTGGACTAACCTACGAGCAGTACTTC
-	TRBV30	TRBJ2-1	TRBD2	CACLPLAGGYNEQFF	TGTGCCTGCCTCCCTCTAGCGGGAGGGTACAATGAGCAGTTCTTC
-	TRBV5-1	TRBJ2-3	TRBD2	CTSSGGTSTDTQYF	TGCACCAGCAGCGGGGGAACTAGCACAGATACGCAGTATTTT
few	TRBV3-1	TRBJ2-2	TRBD1	CASSQGDRGLTGELFF	TGTGCCAGCAGCCAAGGGGACAGGGGTCTCACCGGGGAGCTGTTTTTT
-	TRBV7-9	TRBJ1-1	-	CASSSGLLNTEAFF	TGTGCCAGCAGCTCGGGACTGTTGAACACTGAAGCTTTCTTT
-	TRBV21-1	TRBJ2-1	-	CASSKEGGRSYNEQFF	TGTGCCAGCAGCAAAGAGGGGGGCAGATCCTACAATGAGCAGTTCTTC
-	TRBV6-5	TRBJ1-6	TRBD1	CASSTGQGANNSPLHF	TGTGCCAGCAGTACGGGACAGGGGGCGAATAATTCACCCCTCCACTTT
once	TRBV4-2	TRBJ2-7	-	CASSQDISGSYEQYF	TGTGCCAGCAGCCAAGATATCAGCGGGTCCTACGAGCAGTACTTC
-	TRBV29-1	TRBJ1-4	TRBD1	CSVVLVGTGDEKLFF	TGCAGCGTTGTCCTGGTGGGGACAGGGGATGAAAAACTGTTTTTT
-	TRBV20-1	TRBJ2-3	-	CSPFAGREDTQYF	TGCAGCCCCTTTGCGGGGAGAGAAGATACGCAGTATTTT
-	TRBV7-8	TRBJ1-5	-	CASSSGSGRQDQPQHF	TGTGCCAGCAGCTCCGGATCCGGCAGGCAGGATCAGCCCCAGCATTTT
-	TRBV6-5	TRBJ2-4	-	CASSYSHSKNIQYF	TGTGCCAGCAGCTACTCGCACTCCAAAAACATTCAGTACTTC
many	TRBV3-1	TRBJ2-1	-	CASSQAVLAKSNEQFF	TGTGCCAGCAGCCAAGCCGTACTAGCAAAATCCAATGAGCAGTTCTTC
-	TRBV12-3/TRBV12-4	TRBJ2-7	-	CASSLEYDEQYF	TGTGCCAGCAGTTTGGAGTATGACGAGCAGTACTTC
-	TRBV20-1	TRBJ2-6	-	CSAQLSGANVLTF	TGCAGTGCTCAGCTCTCTGGGGCCAACGTCCTGACTTTC
-	TRBV6-2/TRBV6-3	TRBJ2-7	TRBD2	CASSLAGFGYEQYF	TGTGCCAGCAGTTTAGCGGGATTTGGCTACGAGCAGTACTTC
once	TRBV7-8	TRBJ1-2	-	CASSAAGGLYGYTF	TGTGCCAGCAGCGCCGCGGGGGGCTTGTATGGCTACACCTTC
-	TRBV20-1	TRBJ1-2	-	CSAGKTPTYGYTF	TGCAGTGCTGGAAAGACACCGACCTATGGCTACACCTTC
-	TRBV6-2/TRBV6-3	TRBJ2-1	TRBD1	CASSFTGGSGNEQFF	TGTGCCAGCAGTTTCACAGGGGGCAGTGGTAATGAGCAGTTCTTC
many	TRBV28	TRBJ2-7	-	CASSFEGDSYEQYF	TGTGCCAGCAGTTTTGAGGGAGATTCCTACGAGCAGTACTTC
many	TRBV2	TRBJ2-3	-	CASSEGLTTYTDTQYF	TGTGCCAGCAGTGAGGGACTGACTACCTACACAGATACGCAGTATTTT
-	TRBV27	TRBJ2-7	TRBD2	CASSNPTGTSRVYEQYF	TGTGCCAGCAGTAACCCCACCGGGACTAGCCGCGTCTACGAGCAGTACTTC
many	TRBV20-1	TRBJ1-6	-	CSAGRQASGWNSPLHF	TGCAGTGCTGGTAGACAGGCATCAGGGTGGAATTCACCCCTCCACTTT
-	TRBV28	TRBJ2-7	-	CASSWASVRYEQYF	TGTGCCAGCAGTTGGGCTAGCGTTAGATACGAGCAGTACTTC
-	TRBV7-2	TRBJ2-3	TRBD2	CASSPPPSGGTDTQYF	TGTGCCAGCAGCCCACCTCCGAGCGGGGGCACAGATACGCAGTATTTT
-	TRBV20-1	TRBJ2-2	TRBD2	CSAGGLAGGLGSAGELFF	TGCAGTGCTGGGGGACTAGCGGGGGGGCTCGGAAGCGCCGGGGAGCTGTTTTTT
-	TRBV3-1	TRBJ2-3	-	CASSRGERAGTDTQYF	TGTGCCAGCAGCAGGGGGGAAAGGGCCGGCACAGATACGCAGTATTTT
-	TRBV5-5	TRBJ1-2	-	CASSTGGSNFGYTF	TGTGCCAGCAGCACTGGTGGGTCAAACTTCGGCTACACCTTC
-	TRBV7-3	TRBJ2-3	TRBD1	CASSLEDRATDTQYF	TGTGCCAGCAGCTTGGAGGACAGGGCGACAGATACGCAGTATTTT
few	TRBV27	TRBJ2-2	-	CASRRGGLANTGELFF	TGTGCCAGCCGCCGAGGGGGTTTGGCGAACACCGGGGAGCTGTTTTTT
-	TRBV3-1	TRBJ2-2	-	CASSFGGEGTGELFF	TGTGCCAGCAGCTTCGGGGGAGAAGGCACCGGGGAGCTGTTTTTT
many	TRBV7-2	TRBJ2-3	-	CASSLENTQYF	TGTGCCAGCAGCTTGGAAAATACGCAGTATTTT
-	TRBV20-1	TRBJ1-4	-	CSAPGPGREKLFF	TGCAGTGCTCCGGGCCCCGGAAGGGAAAAACTGTTTTTT
-	TRBV20-1	TRBJ2-5	-	CSARDSAEETQYF	TGCAGTGCTAGAGATTCAGCAGAAGAGACCCAGTACTTC
many	TRBV5-1	TRBJ2-3	-	CASSLTPSTDTQYF	TGCGCCAGCAGCTTGACCCCCAGCACAGATACGCAGTATTTT
once	TRBV28	TRBJ2-7	-	CASSPPPKGSLMDEQYF	TGTGCCAGCAGTCCTCCGCCCAAAGGGTCCCTGATGGACGAGCAGTACTTC
-	TRBV30	TRBJ2-5	TRBD1	CAWSEDRQETQYF	TGTGCCTGGAGCGAGGACAGGCAAGAGACCCAGTACTTC
-	TRBV7-2	TRBJ1-4	-	CASSLSSAESYEKLFF	TGTGCCAGCAGCTTATCATCGGCTGAGAGTTATGAAAAACTGTTTTTT
-	TRBV29-1	TRBJ2-7	-	CSVGYNYEQYF	TGCAGCGTTGGATATAACTACGAGCAGTACTTC